The present TCR beta chain was sequenced within a study of vaccination effects on CD4 cells after COVID-19. With 6 bases removed from V and 3 bases from J, the gap between germline ends came to 8 bases. Germline lookup yields CDR1 MDHEN and CDR2 SYDVKM. The CDR3 consists of 12 residues. Only in-frame clones appear in the TCRdb table, and some are missing; sequencing was by immunoSEQ multiplex PCR. Seen here are around 25,000 clones, around 73% observed once, and the top ten hold approximately 11%. CD4+ T cells were isolated after 10 days of culture. As concerns this clone: The target antigen is unknown.

The specimen comprised CD4+ T cells from PBMCs cultured without peptide, sampled before COVID-19 vaccination. The rearrangement links TRBV28 to TRBJ1-2; D call uncertain. This TCR came from a human donor who received a COVID-19 vaccine. The CDR3 protein is CASSPAHYGYTF. Here the CDR3 DNA reads TGTGCCAGCAGCCCGGCCCACTATGGCTACACCTTC.